The 20 T cell receptor beta chains given below trace back to one sample, sequenced in a study of brain T cells in children with intractable seizures (dated by TCRdb to about 2021). The label giving this sample's time point can be read as: resected brain tissue, or blood drawn just prior to surgery. The method was the immunoSEQ multiplex PCR assay. The source is immuneACCESS, and TCRdb retained only in-frame sequences with V and J called. Part of the clones is not carried over; for the studies checked, unresolved V genes explain less than half of this, and the remainder is unexplained. Counted in this sample were about 41,000 clones; 75% to 95% of them appeared once. The ten top clones hold 6.3% of the sample. The source material was peripheral blood, sampled at surgery. Every receptor here comes from a girl aged 2 to 10 with tuberous sclerosis and intractable seizures.

The V and J genes are TRBV7-6 and TRBJ2-7; possible D gene TRBD1, 6 bases. Germline CDR1 reads SGHVS; CDR2 reads FNYEAQ. Trimming left V 5 bases short and J 1 base short, with 15 bases between. This CDR3 is built from 15 residues. The CDR3 loop reads CASSLEAGESYEQYF. In DNA form, the CDR3 reads TGTGCCAGCAGCCTCGAGGCAGGGGAGTCCTACGAGCAGTACTTC.

The rearrangement uses TRBV24-1 and TRBJ1-2; 10 bases are shared with TRBD1. With V trimmed by 12 bases and J by 7 bases, 10 bases remained unmatched. CDR3 length equals 13 residues. CDR1 and CDR2 (germline): KGHDR, SFDVKD. DNA for the CDR3: TGTGCCGCCGGGGACAGGGGAACAGGTGGCTACACCTTC. The encoded protein is CAAGDRGTGGYTF.

This clone came up once. The chain recombines TRBV7-9 with TRBJ2-1; 9 positions agree with TRBD2. Germline CDR1 reads SEHNR; CDR2 reads FQNEAQ (reference sequence). The CDR3 covers 16 residues. Unmatched junction bases numbered 13, after V lost 5 bases and J lost 8 bases. For the CDR3, the DNA is TGTGCCAGCAGCCCGATCCGGACTAGCGTTCGGTATGAGCAGTTCTTC. Encoded protein: CASSPIRTSVRYEQFF.

This sequence joins TRBV7-9 and TRBJ1-5; D is ambiguous. The CDR3 runs to 13 residues. The V and J ends lost 2 bases and 9 bases respectively, with 11 bases between them. Germline loops: CDR1 SEHNR, CDR2 FQNEAQ (reference sequence). The CDR3 DNA reads TGTGCCAGCAGCTTACCCGGGGAAACGCCCCAGCATTTT. Amino acids: CASSLPGETPQHF.

The chain has TRBV6-4 and TRBJ2-3; D may match TRBD1 or TRBD2 (5 bases each). The CDR3 consists of 15 residues. Germline loops: CDR1 MRHNA, CDR2 SNTAGT. V lost 2 bases and J lost 2, with 11 bases in between. CDR3 protein: CASSDGGALTDTQYF. Here the CDR3 DNA reads TGTGCCAGCAGTGACGGGGGAGCCCTCACAGATACGCAGTATTTT.

CDR3 sequence reads: CASSERGNPRSPLHF. CDR3 nucleotide sequence: TGTGCCAGCAGTGAACGCGGGAACCCTCGTTCACCCCTCCACTTT. This chain connects TRBV2 to TRBJ1-6, with D unresolved. The germline V gene encodes CDR1 SNHLY and CDR2 FYNNEI. V lost 2 bases and J 9 bases, leaving 14 bases between the germline ends. This CDR3 is 15 amino acids long.

The chain carries TRBV15 and TRBJ2-7; the match to TRBD1 covers 8 bases. With 5 bases clipped from V and 1 base from J, the junction kept 10 bases outside the gene matches. Germline CDR1 LNHNV, CDR2 YYDKDF (reference sequence). The CDR3 covers 16 residues. In DNA form, the CDR3 reads TGTGCCACCAGCGTCCCGATGGACAGGGTTTCCTACGAGCAGTACTTC. Protein: CATSVPMDRVSYEQYF.

This chain uses TRBV19 with TRBJ2-7, with TRBD1 matching 7 bases. The ends lost 6 bases at V and 0 bases at J; junction bases unmatched: 5. CDR3 length: 14 residues. Germline V gene sequence: CDR1 LNHDA, CDR2 SQIVND (reference sequence). In nucleotides, the CDR3 is TGTGCCAGTAGCCAGACAGGGAACTCCTACGAGCAGTACGTC. It codes for CASSQTGNSYEQYV.

A note on this clone: One end of the junction fails to match germline, which may point to a read error. The CDR3 reads CASSEDPYNEQFF. CDR3 sequence (DNA): TGTGCCAGCAGCGAAGACCCTTACAATGAGCAGTTCTTC. The chain couples TRBV4-2 to TRBJ2-1; D is undetermined. The germline CDR1 and CDR2 sequences are LGHNA and YNFKEQ. CDR3 length equals 13 residues.

The chain is built from TRBV2 and TRBJ1-5; weak D call: TRBD1 (6 bases). Looked up from germline, CDR1 is SNHLY and CDR2 is FYNNEI. The CDR3 extends over 14 amino acids. V was cut by 5 bases and J by 3 bases, with 11 bases left in between. CDR3 DNA: TGTGCCAGCAGTCAGGACAGACTCAATCAGCCCCAGCATTTT. Translated: CASSQDRLNQPQHF.

This chain uses TRBV7-8 with TRBJ1-2; D might be TRBD1 (6 bases). The CDR3 runs 15 residues. Trimming stripped 5 bases from V and 0 bases from J, with 13 bases between. The germline V gene has CDR1 SGHVS and CDR2 FQNEAQ. CDR3: CASSLDRLANYGYTF. Written as DNA, the CDR3 is TGTGCCAGCAGCCTTGACAGGCTAGCTAACTATGGCTACACCTTC.

V is TRBV2 and J is TRBJ2-7; D uncertain. V gave up 6 bases and J gave up 1 base, with 4 bases separating them. Germline values: CDR1 SNHLY, CDR2 FYNNEI. The CDR3 contains 11 residues. The CDR3 reads CASRASYEQYF. The CDR3 DNA follows: TGTGCCAGCAGGGCATCCTACGAGCAGTACTTC.

The chain is built from TRBV9 and TRBJ2-3; D is uncertain. V shed 8 bases and J shed 2 bases, with 9 bases lying between them. Germline loops: CDR1 SGDLS, CDR2 YYNGEE. This CDR3 region has 12 residues. Here the CDR3 reads CASGVLTDTQYF. CDR3 sequence (DNA): TGTGCCAGTGGGGTTCTCACAGATACGCAGTATTTT.

The V and J genes are TRBV9 and TRBJ2-1; a possible D gene is TRBD2 (6 bases). The CDR3 has 15 amino acids. V lost 5 bases, J lost 3 bases, and 15 bases lay in between. Germline V gives CDR1 SGDLS, CDR2 YYNGEE. CDR3 in amino acids: CASSDRDFLYNEQFF. The DNA of the CDR3 is TGTGCCAGCAGTGACCGGGACTTCCTCTACAATGAGCAGTTCTTC. Variable domain in full (rest from reference TRBV9 and TRBJ2-1): DSGVTQTPKHLITATGQRVTLRCSPRSGDLSVYWYQQSLDQGLQFLIQYYNGEERAKGNILERFSAQQFPDLHSELNLSSLELGDSALYFCASSDRDFLYNEQFFGPGTRLTVL.

The genes are TRBV11-2 and TRBJ2-6, with 7 bases that match TRBD1. The CDR3 is 20 residues long. Germline V gives CDR1 SGHAT, CDR2 FQNNGV. With 0 bases clipped from V and 0 bases from J, the junction kept 11 bases outside the gene matches. CDR3 amino acids: CASSLDHFRTGASGANVLTF. The CDR3 nucleotides read TGTGCCAGCAGCTTAGATCATTTTAGGACAGGTGCCTCTGGGGCCAACGTCCTGACTTTC.

V is TRBV29-1 and J is TRBJ2-2, with TRBD1 as a possible D gene (5 bases). Germline V gene data show CDR1 as SQVTM and CDR2 as ANQGSEA. The CDR3 loop spans 11 amino acids. V dropped 7 bases and J dropped 6 bases, with 9 bases sitting between them. CDR3 region: CSGRVAGELFF. The CDR3 DNA reads as TGCAGCGGCAGGGTTGCCGGGGAGCTGTTTTTT.

This clone was recorded only once. The chain has TRBV10-2 and TRBJ2-1; 10 nucleotides line up with TRBD2. Unmatched junction bases numbered 3, after V lost 4 bases and J lost 3 bases. Germline V gene data show CDR1 as WSHSY and CDR2 as SAAADI. This CDR3 region has 15 residues. The CDR3 here is CASSVAGGDYNEQFF. DNA for the CDR3: TGCGCCAGCAGTGTAGCGGGGGGCGACTACAATGAGCAGTTCTTC.

The genes are TRBV5-1 and TRBJ1-3; D is uncertain. Germline V gene lookup returns CDR1 SGHRS and CDR2 YFSETQ. The CDR3 sequence is 13 residues long. V lost 0 bases, J lost 4 bases, and 5 bases lay in between. CDR3 amino acids: CASSLEPGNTIYF. The CDR3, as DNA: TGCGCCAGCAGCTTGGAACCGGGAAACACCATATATTTT.

The rearrangement joins TRBV6-5 to TRBJ1-5; 9 bases are a match to TRBD1. The ends lost 6 bases at V and 4 bases at J; junction bases unmatched: 4. CDR1 and CDR2 (germline): MNHEY, SVGAGI. This CDR3 comprises 14 residues. Written as DNA, the CDR3 is TGTGCCAGCAGGGGACAGGGTCTAAATCAGCCCCAGCATTTT. Translated, it gives CASRGQGLNQPQHF.

The chain links TRBV3-1 (or the pseudogene TRBV3-2) to TRBJ2-2; the D is unclear. This CDR3 comprises 13 residues. Germline CDR1 reads LGHDT; CDR2 reads YNNKEL (reference sequence). Trimming removed 2 bases from V and 5 bases from J, with 6 bases in between. The CDR3 nucleotides are TGTGCCAGCAGCCAATCGTTGACCGGGGAGCTGTTTTTT. As protein: CASSQSLTGELFF.